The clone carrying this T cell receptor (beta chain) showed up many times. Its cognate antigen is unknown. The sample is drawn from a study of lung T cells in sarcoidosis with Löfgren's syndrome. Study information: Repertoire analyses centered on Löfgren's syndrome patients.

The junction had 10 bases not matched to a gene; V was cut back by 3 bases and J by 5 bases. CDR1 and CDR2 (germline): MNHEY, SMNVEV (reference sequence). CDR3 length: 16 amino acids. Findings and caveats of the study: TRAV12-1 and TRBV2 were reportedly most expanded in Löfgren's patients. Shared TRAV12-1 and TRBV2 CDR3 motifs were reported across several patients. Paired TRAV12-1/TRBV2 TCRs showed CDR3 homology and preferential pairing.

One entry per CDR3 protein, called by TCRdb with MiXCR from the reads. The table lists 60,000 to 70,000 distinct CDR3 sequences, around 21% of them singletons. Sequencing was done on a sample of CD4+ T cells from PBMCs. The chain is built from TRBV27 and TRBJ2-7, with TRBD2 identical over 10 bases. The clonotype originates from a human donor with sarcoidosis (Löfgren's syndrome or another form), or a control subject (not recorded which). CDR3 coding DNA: TGTGCCAGCAGTTTTCGCGGGACTAGCGAGGGGAACGAGCAGTACTTC. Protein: CASSFRGTSEGNEQYF.